This TCR beta chain was identified in a study of T cells after yellow fever vaccination. Whole-study context: SMART-Seq v4 Ultra Low Input prepared the low-cell-number fractions.

Whole-study findings and limits: Clones that expanded after primary vaccination mostly reappeared after the booster (less than 98% CD4, 70% to 90% CD8). Repertoires sorted by FACS could include abundant clonotypes that are contaminants from the bulk population. A small share of clonotypes appeared in both CD4 and CD8 compartments.

Of note for this clonotype: As yet, its antigen is unknown.

TCRdb re-analysed the 5' RACE reads in MiXCR, keeping a single row per CDR3 protein. Found here are some 500,000 distinct CDR3 sequences, less than 15% of them singletons; the top ten hold about an eighth. V lost 6 bases to trimming and J lost 7 bases; unmatched junction nucleotides: 7. The length of the CDR3 is 14 residues. Germline V gene data show CDR1 as SGDLS and CDR2 as YYNGEE. The rearrangement uses TRBV9 and TRBJ2-1; 10 bases line up with TRBD2. This sample comprised PBMCs, obtained on the day of the yellow fever booster vaccination. This clonotype was sampled from a man aged 25 to 40 who received the YFV17D yellow fever vaccine. CDR3 in DNA: TGTGCCAGCACTCCGGGACTAGCGATTAATGAGCAGTTCTTC. Translated: CASTPGLAINEQFF. Together with reference TRBV9 and TRBJ2-1, the CDR3 gives the full variable domain: DSGVTQTPKHLITATGQRVTLRCSPRSGDLSVYWYQQSLDQGLQFLIQYYNGEERAKGNILERFSAQQFPDLHSELNLSSLELGDSALYFCASTPGLAINEQFFGPGTRLTVL.